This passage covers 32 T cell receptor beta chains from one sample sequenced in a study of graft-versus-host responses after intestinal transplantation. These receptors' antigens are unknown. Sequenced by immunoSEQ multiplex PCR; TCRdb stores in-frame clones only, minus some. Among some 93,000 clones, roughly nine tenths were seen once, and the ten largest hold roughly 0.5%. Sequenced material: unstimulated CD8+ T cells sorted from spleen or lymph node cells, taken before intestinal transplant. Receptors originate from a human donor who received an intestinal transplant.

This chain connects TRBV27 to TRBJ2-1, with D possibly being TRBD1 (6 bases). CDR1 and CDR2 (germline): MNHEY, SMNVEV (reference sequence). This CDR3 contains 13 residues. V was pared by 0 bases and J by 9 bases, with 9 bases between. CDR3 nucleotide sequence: TGTGCCAGCAGTTTATCGATAGGGGGTGAGCAGTTCTTC. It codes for CASSLSIGGEQFF.

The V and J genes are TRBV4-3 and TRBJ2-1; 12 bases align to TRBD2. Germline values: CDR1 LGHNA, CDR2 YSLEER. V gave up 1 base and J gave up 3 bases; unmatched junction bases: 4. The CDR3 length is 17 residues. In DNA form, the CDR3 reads TGCGCCAGCAGCCAAGGACTAGCGGGGGAGAGCTACAATGAGCAGTTCTTC. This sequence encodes CASSQGLAGESYNEQFF.

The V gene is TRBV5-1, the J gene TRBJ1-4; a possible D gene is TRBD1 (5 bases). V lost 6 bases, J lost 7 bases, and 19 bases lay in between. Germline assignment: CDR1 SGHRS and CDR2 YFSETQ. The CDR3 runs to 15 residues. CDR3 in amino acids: CASNSAGLPAEKLFF. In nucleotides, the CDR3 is TGCGCCAGCAATTCGGCGGGGCTCCCTGCTGAAAAACTGTTTTTT.

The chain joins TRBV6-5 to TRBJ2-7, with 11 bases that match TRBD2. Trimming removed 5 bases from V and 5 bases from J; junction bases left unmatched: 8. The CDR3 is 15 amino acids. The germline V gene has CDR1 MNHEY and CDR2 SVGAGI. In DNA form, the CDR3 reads TGTGCCAGCAGTCCCACTAGCGGGAGTCTTCACGAGCAGTACTTC. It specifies CASSPTSGSLHEQYF.

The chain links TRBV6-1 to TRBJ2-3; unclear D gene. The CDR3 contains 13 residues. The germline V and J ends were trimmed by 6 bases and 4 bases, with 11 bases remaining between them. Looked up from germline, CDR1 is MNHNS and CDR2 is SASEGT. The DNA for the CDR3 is TGTGCCAGCAGCCCACTTCTGGCAGATACGCAGTATTTT. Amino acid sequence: CASSPLLADTQYF.

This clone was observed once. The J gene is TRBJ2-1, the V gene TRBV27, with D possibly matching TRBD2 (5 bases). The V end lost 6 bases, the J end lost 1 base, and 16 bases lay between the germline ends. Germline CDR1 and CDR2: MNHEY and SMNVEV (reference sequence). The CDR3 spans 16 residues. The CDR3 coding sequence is TGTGCCAGCAGCTCCTATGAGGGCCCTTCCTACAATGAGCAGTTCTTC. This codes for CASSSYEGPSYNEQFF.

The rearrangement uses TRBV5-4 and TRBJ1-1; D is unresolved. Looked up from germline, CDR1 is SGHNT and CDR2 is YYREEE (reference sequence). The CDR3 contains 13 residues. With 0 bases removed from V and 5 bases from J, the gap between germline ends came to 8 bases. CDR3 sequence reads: CASSLDSSTEAFF. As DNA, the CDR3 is TGTGCCAGCAGCTTGGACAGCTCGACTGAAGCTTTCTTT.

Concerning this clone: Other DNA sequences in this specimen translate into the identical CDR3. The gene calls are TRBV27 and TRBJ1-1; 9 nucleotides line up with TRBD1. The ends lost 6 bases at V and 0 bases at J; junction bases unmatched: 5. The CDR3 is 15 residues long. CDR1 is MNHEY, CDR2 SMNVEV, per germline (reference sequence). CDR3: CASSLWTGVNTEAFF. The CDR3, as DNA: TGTGCCAGCAGCCTTTGGACAGGGGTGAACACTGAAGCTTTCTTT.

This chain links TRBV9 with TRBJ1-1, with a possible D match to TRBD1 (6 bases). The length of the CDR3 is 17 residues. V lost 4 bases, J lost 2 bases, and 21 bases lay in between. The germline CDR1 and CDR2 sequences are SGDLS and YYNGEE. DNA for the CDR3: TGTGCCAGCAGCCCGCACCTAGGGACATCTTTTAACACTGAAGCTTTCTTT. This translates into CASSPHLGTSFNTEAFF.

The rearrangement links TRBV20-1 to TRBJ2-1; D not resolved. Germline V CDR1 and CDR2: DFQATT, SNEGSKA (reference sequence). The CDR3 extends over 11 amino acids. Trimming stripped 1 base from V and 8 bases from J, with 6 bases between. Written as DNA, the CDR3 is TGCAGTGCTAGAGTGTCGTATGAGCAGTTCTTC. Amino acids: CSARVSYEQFF.

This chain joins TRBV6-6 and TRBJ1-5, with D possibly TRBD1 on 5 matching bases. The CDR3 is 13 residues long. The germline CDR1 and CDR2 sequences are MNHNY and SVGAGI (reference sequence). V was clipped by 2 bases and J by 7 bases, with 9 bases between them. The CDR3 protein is CASSYRGYQPQHF. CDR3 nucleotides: TGTGCCAGCAGTTACAGGGGATACCAGCCCCAGCATTTT.

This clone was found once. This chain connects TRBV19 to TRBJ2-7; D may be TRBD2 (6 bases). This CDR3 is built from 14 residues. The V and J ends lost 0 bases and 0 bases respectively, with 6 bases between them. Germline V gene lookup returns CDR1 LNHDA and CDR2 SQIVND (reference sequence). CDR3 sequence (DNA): TGTGCCAGTAGTATAGACGGGAGCTCCTACGAGCAGTACTTC. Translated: CASSIDGSSYEQYF.

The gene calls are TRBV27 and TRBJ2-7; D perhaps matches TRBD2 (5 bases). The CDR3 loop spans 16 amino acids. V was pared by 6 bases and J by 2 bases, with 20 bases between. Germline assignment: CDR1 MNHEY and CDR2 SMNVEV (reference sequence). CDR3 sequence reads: CASSPRGRVPTYEQYF. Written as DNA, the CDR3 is TGTGCCAGCAGCCCCCGAGGGCGGGTCCCGACCTACGAGCAGTACTTC.

DNA for the CDR3: TGCGCCAGCAGCCAAGGGGGGGACGGGGCCAACGTCCTGACTTTC. This sequence encodes CASSQGGDGANVLTF. The chain combines TRBV4-1 with TRBJ2-6, with D maybe TRBD2 (6 bases). Germline V gene sequence: CDR1 MGHRA, CDR2 YSYEKL. CDR3 length equals 15 residues. V lost 1 base to trimming and J lost 4 bases, with 8 bases between them.

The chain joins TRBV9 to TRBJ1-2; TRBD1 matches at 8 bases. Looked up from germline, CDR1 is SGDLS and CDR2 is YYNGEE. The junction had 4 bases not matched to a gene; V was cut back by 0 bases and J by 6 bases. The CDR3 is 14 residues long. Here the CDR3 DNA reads TGTGCCAGCAGCGTAGCTGACAGGGGAGATGGCTACACCTTC. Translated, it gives CASSVADRGDGYTF.

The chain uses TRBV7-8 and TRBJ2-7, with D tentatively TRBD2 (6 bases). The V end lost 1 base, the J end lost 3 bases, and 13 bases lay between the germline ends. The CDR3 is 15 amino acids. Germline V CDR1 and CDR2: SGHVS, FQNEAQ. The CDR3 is CASSLGRGAGYEQYF. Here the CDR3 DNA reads TGTGCCAGCAGCTTAGGGCGGGGCGCAGGCTACGAGCAGTACTTC.

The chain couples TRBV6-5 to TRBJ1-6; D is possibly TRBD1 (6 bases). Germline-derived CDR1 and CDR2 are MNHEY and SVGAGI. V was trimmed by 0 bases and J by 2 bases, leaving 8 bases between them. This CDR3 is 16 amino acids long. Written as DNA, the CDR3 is TGTGCCAGCAGTTACTCGACAGGAGCCTATAATTCACCCCTCCACTTT. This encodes CASSYSTGAYNSPLHF.

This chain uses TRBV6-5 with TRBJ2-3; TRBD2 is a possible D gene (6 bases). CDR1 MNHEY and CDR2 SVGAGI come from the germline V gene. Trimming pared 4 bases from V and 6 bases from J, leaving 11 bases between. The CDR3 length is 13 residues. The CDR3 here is CASSSRRGDTQYF. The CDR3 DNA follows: TGTGCCAGCAGTTCCCGCCGGGGGGATACGCAGTATTTT.

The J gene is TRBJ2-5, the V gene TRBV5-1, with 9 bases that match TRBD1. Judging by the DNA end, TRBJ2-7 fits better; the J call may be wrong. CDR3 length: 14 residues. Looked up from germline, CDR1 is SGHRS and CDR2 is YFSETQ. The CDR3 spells CASSFRDRGDEQYF. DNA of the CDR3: TGCGCCAGCAGCTTTCGAGACAGGGGGGACGAGCAGTACTTC.

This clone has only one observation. The CDR3 here is CATSRTRATEAFF. Written as DNA, the CDR3 is TGTGCCACCAGCAGGACCAGGGCGACTGAAGCTTTCTTT. The V call is TRBV15, the J call TRBJ1-1; a weak D match, TRBD1 (5 bases). The V gene's germline CDR1 is LNHNV and CDR2 YYDKDF (reference sequence). V was clipped by 3 bases and J by 5 bases, with 10 bases between them. The CDR3 is 13 residues long.

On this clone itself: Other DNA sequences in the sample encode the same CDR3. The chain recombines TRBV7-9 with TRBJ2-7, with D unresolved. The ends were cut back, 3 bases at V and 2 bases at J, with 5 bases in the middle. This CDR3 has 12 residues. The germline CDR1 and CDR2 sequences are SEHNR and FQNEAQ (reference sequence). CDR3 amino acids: CASSFRTYEQYF. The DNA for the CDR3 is TGTGCCAGCAGCTTTAGAACCTACGAGCAGTACTTC.

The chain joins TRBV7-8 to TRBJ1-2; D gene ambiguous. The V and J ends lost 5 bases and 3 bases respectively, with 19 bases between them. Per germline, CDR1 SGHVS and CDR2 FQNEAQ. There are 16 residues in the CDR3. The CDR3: CASSPSGYDGDYGYTF. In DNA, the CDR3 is TGTGCCAGCAGCCCATCGGGATACGACGGGGACTATGGCTACACCTTC.

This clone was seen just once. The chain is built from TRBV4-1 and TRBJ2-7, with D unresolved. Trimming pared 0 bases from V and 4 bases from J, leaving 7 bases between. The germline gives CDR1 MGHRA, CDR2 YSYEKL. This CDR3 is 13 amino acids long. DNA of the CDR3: TGCGCCAGCAGCCAAGACCACGGGTACGAGCAGTACTTC. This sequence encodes CASSQDHGYEQYF.

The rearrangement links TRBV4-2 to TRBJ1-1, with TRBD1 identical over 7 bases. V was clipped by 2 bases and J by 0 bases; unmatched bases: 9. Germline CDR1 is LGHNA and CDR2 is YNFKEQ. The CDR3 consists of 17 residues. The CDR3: CASSQFRDRDLNTEAFF. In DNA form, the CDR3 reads TGTGCCAGCAGCCAATTTCGGGACAGAGATCTGAACACTGAAGCTTTCTTT.

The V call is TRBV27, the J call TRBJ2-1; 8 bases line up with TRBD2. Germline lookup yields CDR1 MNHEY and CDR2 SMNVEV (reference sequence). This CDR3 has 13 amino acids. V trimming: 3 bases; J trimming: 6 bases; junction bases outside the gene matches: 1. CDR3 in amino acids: CASSFLAGNEQFF. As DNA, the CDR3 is TGTGCCAGCAGTTTCCTAGCGGGCAATGAGCAGTTCTTC.

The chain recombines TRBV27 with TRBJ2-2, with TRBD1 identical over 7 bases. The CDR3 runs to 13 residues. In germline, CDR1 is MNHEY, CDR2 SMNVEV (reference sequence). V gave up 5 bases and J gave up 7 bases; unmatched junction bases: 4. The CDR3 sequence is CASSVQGIGELFF. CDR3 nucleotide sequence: TGTGCCAGCAGTGTACAGGGGATCGGGGAGCTGTTTTTT.

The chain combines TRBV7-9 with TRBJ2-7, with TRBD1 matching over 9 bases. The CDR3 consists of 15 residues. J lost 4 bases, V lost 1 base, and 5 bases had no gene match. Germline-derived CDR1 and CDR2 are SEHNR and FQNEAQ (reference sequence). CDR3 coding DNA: TGTGCCAGCAGCTTAGTAGGGACAGGGAGGTACGAGCAGTACTTC. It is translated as CASSLVGTGRYEQYF.

This CDR3 reads CASSPGLTGGYENTEAFF. For the CDR3, the DNA is TGTGCCAGCAGCCCGGGATTAACGGGTGGGTATGAGAACACTGAAGCTTTCTTT. The V and J genes are TRBV7-2 and TRBJ1-1; D ambiguous. The CDR3 extends over 18 amino acids. Germline lookup yields CDR1 SGHTA and CDR2 FQGNSA. V gave up 5 bases and J gave up 1 base, with 23 bases separating them. Together with reference TRBV7-2 and TRBJ1-1, the CDR3 gives the full variable domain: GAGVSQSPSNKVTEKGKDVELRCDPISGHTALYWYRQSLGQGLEFLIYFQGNSAPDKSGLPSDRFSAERTGGSVSTLTIQRTQQEDSAVYLCASSPGLTGGYENTEAFFGQGTRLTVV.

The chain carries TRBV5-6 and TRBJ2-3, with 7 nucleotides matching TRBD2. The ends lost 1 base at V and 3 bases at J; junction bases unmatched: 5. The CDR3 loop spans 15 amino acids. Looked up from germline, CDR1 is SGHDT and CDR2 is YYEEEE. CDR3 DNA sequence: TGTGCCAGCAGCTTGTTGCCGGGAGGTACAGATACGCAGTATTTT. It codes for CASSLLPGGTDTQYF.

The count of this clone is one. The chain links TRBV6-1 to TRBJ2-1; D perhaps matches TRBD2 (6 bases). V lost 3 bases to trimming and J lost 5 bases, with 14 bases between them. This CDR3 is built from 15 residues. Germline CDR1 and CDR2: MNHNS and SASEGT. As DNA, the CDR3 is TGTGCCAGCAGTGAGGGGGGAAATCGGGACAATGAGCAGTTCTTC. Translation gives CASSEGGNRDNEQFF.

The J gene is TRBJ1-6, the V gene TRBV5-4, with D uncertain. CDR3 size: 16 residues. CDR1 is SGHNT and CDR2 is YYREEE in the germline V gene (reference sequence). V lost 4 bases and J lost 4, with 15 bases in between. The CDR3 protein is CASSRGHGDYNSPLHF. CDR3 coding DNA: TGTGCCAGCAGCCGGGGTCACGGAGATTATAATTCACCCCTCCACTTT.

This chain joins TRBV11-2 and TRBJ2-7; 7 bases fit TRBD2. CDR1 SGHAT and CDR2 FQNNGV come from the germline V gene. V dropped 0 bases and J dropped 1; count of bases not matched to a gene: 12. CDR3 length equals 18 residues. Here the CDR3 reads CASSLDPLADTFSYEQYF. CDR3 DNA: TGTGCCAGCAGCTTAGATCCCCTAGCGGATACTTTTTCCTACGAGCAGTACTTC.